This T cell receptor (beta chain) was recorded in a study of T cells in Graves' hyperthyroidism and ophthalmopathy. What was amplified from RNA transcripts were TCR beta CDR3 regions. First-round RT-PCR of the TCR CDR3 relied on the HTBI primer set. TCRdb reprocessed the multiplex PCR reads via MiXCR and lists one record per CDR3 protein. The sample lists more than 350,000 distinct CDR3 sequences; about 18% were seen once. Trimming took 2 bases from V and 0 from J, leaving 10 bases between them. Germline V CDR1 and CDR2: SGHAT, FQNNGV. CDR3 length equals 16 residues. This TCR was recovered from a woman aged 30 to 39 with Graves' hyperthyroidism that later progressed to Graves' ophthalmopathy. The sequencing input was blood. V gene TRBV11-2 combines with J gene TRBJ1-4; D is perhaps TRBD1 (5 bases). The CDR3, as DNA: TGTGCCAGCAGCTTATGGTTGGGGGCAACTAATGAAAAACTGTTTTTT. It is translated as CASSLWLGATNEKLFF.